This T cell receptor (beta chain) appears in the sequencing data of a study of identical twins. Each CDR3 protein gets one entry after TCRdb re-called the 5' RACE reads with MiXCR. This table holds roughly 470,000 distinct CDR3 sequences, 14% found once. These data also formed part of another study, on yellow fever vaccine responses in identical twins.

Sequenced material: CD4+ T cells sorted from blood. The clonotype originates from a woman in her late teens or twenties in good health.

CDR3 bases: TGTGCCAGCAGCGTAGACGGGACAGGGGCTGGGGCCAAAAACATTCAGTACTTC. It encodes CASSVDGTGAGAKNIQYF. The chain recombines TRBV9 with TRBJ2-4; 10 positions match TRBD1. Trimming at V came to 0 bases and at J to 1 base, leaving 7 bases not matched to a gene. The CDR3 consists of 18 residues. Germline lookup yields CDR1 SGDLS and CDR2 YYNGEE.